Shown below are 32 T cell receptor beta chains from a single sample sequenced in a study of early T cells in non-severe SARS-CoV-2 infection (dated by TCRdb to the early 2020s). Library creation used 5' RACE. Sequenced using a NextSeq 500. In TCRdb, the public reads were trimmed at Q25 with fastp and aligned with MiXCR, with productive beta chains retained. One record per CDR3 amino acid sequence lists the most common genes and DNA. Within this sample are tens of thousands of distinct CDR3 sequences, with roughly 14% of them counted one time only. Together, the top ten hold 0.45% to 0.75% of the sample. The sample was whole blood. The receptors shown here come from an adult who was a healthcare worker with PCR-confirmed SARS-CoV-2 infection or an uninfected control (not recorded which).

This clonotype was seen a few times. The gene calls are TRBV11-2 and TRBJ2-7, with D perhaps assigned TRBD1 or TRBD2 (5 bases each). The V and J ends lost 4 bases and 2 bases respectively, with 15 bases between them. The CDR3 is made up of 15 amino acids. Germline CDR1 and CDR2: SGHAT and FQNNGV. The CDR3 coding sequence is TGTGCCAGCAGCTCCTCGGGGACGGAGGCCTACGAGCAGTACGTC. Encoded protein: CASSSSGTEAYEQYV.

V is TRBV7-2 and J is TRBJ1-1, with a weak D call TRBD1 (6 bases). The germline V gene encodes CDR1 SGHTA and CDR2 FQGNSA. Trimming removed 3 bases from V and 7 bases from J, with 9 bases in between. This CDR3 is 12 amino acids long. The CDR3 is CASSFQGGEAFF. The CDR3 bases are TGTGCCAGCAGCTTTCAAGGGGGTGAAGCTTTCTTT.

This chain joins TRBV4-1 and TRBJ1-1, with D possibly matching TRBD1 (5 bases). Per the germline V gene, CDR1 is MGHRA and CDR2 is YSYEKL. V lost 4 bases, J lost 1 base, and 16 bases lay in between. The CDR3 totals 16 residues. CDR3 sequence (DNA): TGCGCCAGCAGCCCCGTCGGGAGGGGTAAGAACACTGAAGCTTTCTTT. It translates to CASSPVGRGKNTEAFF.

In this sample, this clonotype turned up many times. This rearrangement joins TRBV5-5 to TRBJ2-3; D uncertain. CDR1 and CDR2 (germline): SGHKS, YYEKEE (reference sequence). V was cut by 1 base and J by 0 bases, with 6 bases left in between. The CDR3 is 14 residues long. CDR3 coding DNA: TGTGCCAGCAGCTTGCGGTCTAGCACAGATACGCAGTATTTT. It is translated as CASSLRSSTDTQYF.

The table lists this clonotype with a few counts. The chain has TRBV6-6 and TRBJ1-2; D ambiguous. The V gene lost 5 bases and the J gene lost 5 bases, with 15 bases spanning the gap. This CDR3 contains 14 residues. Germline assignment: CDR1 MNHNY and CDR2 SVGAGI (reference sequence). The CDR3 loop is CASSRGRQAYGYTF. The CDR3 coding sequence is TGTGCCAGCAGTCGGGGTCGGCAGGCGTATGGCTACACCTTC.

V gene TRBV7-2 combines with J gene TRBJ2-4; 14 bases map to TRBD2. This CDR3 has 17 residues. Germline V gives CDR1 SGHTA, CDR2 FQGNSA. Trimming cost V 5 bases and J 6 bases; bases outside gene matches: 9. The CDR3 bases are TGTGCCAGCAGCCCCCCCGGGACTAGCGGGGGAGGAAACATTCAGTACTTC. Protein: CASSPPGTSGGGNIQYF.

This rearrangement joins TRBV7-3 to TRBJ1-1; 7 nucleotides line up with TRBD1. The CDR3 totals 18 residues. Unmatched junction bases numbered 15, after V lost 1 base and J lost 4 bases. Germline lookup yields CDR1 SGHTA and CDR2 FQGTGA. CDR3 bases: TGTGCCAGCAGCTTAATTCCCGCAGGGGGGGTTCAGAGCACTGAAGCTTTCTTT. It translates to CASSLIPAGGVQSTEAFF.

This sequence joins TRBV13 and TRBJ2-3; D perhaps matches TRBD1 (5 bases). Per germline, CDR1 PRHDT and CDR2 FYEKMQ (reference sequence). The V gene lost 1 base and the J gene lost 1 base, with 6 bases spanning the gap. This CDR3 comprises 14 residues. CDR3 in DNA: TGTGCCAGCAGCTTAGAACAGGGCACAGATACGCAGTATTTT. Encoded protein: CASSLEQGTDTQYF. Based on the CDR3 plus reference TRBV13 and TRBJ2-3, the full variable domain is AAGVIQSPRHLIKEKRETATLKCYPIPRHDTVYWYQQGPGQDPQFLISFYEKMQSDKGSIPDRFSAQQFSDYHSELNMSSLELGDSALYFCASSLEQGTDTQYFGPGTRLTVL.

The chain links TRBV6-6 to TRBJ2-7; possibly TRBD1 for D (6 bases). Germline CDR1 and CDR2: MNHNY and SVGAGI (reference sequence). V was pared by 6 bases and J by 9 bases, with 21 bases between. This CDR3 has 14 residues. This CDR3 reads CASRSRNNRAPQYV. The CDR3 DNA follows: TGTGCCAGCAGGTCCCGGAATAACAGGGCCCCGCAGTACGTC.

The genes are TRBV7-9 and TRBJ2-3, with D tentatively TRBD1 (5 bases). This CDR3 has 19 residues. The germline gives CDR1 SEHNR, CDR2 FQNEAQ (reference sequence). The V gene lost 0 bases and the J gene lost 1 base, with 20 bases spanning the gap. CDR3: CASSLALSLRLGGTDTQYF. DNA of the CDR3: TGTGCCAGCAGCTTAGCGCTATCTCTGCGGTTAGGGGGCACAGATACGCAGTATTTT.

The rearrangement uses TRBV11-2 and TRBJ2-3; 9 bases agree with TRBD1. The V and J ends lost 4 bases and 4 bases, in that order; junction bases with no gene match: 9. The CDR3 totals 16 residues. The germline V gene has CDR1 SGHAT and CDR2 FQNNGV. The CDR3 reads CASSSDRGILADTQYF. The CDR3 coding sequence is TGTGCCAGCAGCTCGGACAGGGGAATATTGGCAGATACGCAGTATTTT.

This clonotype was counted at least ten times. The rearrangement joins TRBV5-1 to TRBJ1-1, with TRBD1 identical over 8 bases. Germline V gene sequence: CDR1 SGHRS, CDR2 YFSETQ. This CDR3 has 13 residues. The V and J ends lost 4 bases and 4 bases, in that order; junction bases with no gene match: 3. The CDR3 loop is CASSKDRGTEAFF. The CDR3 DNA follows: TGCGCCAGCAGCAAAGACAGGGGCACTGAAGCTTTCTTT. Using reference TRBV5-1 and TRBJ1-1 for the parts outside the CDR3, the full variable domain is KAGVTQTPRYLIKTRGQQVTLSCSPISGHRSVSWYQQTPGQGLQFLFEYFSETQRNKGNFPGRFSGRQFSNSRSEMNVSTLELGDSALYLCASSKDRGTEAFFGQGTRLTVV.

CDR3 amino acids: CASSPQGEDEKLFF. DNA of the CDR3: TGTGCCAGCAGTCCTCAGGGGGAGGATGAAAAACTGTTTTTT. V usage is TRBV7-9 and J usage is TRBJ1-4, with 7 bases that match TRBD1. There are 14 residues in the CDR3. The junction had 7 bases not matched to a gene; V was cut back by 6 bases and J by 6 bases. Per germline, CDR1 SEHNR and CDR2 FQNEAQ (reference sequence).

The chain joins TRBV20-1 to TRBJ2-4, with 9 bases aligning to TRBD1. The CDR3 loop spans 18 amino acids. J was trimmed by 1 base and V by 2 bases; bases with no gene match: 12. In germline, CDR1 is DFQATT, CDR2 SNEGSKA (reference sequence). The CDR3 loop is CSARPGQGYLMAKNIQYF. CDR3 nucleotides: TGCAGTGCTAGACCGGGACAGGGCTATTTGATGGCCAAAAACATTCAGTACTTC.

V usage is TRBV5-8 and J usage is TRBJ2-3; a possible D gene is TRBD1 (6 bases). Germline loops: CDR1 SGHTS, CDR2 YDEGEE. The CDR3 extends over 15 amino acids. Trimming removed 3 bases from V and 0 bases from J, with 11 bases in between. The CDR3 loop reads CASSYTGLSTDTQYF. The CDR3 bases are TGTGCCAGCAGCTATACAGGGTTAAGCACAGATACGCAGTATTTT.

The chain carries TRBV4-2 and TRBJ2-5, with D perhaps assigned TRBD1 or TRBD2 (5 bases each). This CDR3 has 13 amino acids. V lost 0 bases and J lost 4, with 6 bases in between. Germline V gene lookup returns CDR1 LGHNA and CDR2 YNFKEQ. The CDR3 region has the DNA TGTGCCAGCAGCCAAGATGGGACAGAGACCCAGTACTTC. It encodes CASSQDGTETQYF.

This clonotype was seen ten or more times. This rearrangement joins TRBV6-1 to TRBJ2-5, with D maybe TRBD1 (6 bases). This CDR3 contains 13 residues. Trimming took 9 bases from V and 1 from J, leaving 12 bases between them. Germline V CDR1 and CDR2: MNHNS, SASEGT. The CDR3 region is CASTGTFQETQYF. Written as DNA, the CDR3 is TGTGCCAGTACAGGGACCTTCCAAGAGACCCAGTACTTC.

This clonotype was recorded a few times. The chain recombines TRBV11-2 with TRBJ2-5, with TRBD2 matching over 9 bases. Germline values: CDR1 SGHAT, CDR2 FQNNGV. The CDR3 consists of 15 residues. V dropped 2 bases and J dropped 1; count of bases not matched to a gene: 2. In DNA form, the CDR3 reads TGTGCCAGCAGCTTAAGCGGGGGGCTCCAAGAGACCCAGTACTTC. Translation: CASSLSGGLQETQYF.

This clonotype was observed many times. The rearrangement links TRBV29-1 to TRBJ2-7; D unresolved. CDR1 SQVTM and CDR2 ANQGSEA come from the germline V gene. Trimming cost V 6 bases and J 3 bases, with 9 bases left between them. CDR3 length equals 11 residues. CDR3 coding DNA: TGCAGCGTATACGTGGGCTACGAGCAGTACGTC. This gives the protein CSVYVGYEQYV.

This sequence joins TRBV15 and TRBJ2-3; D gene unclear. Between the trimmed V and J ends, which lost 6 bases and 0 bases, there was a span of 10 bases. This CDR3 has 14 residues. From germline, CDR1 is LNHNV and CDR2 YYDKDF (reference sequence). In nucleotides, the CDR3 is TGTGCCACCAGGGCTCCACATAGCACAGATACGCAGTATTTT. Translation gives CATRAPHSTDTQYF.

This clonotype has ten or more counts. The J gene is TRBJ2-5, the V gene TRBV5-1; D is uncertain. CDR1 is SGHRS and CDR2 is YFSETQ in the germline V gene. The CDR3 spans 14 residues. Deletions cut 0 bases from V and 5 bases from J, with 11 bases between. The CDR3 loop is CASSLAGPGETQYF. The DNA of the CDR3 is TGCGCCAGCAGCTTGGCCGGTCCGGGTGAGACCCAGTACTTC.

The CDR3 here is CASRRDSSSTGELFF. CDR3 nucleotide sequence: TGCGCCAGCAGGCGCGACAGCTCGAGCACCGGGGAGCTGTTTTTT. The genes are TRBV5-1 and TRBJ2-2; tentatively, D is TRBD1 (5 bases). From germline, CDR1 is SGHRS and CDR2 YFSETQ. This CDR3 is 15 amino acids long. Trimming removed 5 bases at V and 4 bases at J, with 15 bases between.

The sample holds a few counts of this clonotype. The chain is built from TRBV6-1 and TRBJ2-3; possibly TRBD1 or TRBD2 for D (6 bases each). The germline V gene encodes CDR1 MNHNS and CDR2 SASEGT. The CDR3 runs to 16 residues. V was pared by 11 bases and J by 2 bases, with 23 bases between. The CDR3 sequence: CAGGRIRSGTTDTQYF. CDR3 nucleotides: TGTGCCGGGGGGCGCATTCGGTCAGGGACCACAGATACGCAGTATTTT.

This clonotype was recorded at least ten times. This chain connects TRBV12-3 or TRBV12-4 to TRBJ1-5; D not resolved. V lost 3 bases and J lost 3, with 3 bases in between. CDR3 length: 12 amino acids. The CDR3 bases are TGTGCCAGCAGTTTCAACAATCAGCCCCAGCATTTT. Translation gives CASSFNNQPQHF.

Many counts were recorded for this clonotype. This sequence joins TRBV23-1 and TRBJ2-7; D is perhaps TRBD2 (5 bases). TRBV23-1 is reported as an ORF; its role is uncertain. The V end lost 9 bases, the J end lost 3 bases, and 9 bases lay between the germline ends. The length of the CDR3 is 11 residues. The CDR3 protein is CARDGLYEQYV. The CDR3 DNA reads TGCGCCAGGGACGGACTCTACGAGCAGTACGTC.

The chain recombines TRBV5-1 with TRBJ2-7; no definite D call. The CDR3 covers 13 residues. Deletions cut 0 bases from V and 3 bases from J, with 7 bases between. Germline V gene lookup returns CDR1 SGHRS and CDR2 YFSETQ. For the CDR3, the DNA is TGCGCCAGCAGCTTGGGGAGTGGCTACGAGCAGTACGTC. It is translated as CASSLGSGYEQYV.

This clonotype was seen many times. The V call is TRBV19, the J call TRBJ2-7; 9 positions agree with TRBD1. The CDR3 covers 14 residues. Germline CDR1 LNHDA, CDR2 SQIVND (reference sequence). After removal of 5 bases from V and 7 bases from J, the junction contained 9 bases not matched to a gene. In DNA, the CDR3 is TGTGCCAGTAGTGCCAGGACAGGGGCGGGAGAGCAGTACGTC. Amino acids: CASSARTGAGEQYV.

In DNA form, the CDR3 reads TGTGCCAGCAGCCCAGGGGACAGGCTTGGGTCCCAGAAGAAAGAACTGTTTTTT. Its protein product is CASSPGDRLGSQKKELFF. The chain uses TRBV11-3 and TRBJ1-4; 8 nucleotides match TRBD1. The J segment lost 12 bases and the V segment lost 5 bases, leaving 23 bases of the junction unmatched. This CDR3 is built from 18 residues. Germline V gene data show CDR1 as SGHNT and CDR2 as YENEEA.

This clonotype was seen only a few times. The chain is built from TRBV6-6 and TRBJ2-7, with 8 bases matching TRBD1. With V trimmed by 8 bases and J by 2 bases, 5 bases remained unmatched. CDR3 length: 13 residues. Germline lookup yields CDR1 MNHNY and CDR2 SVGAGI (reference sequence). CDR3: CASRQTGAYEQYV. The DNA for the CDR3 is TGTGCCAGCCGCCAGACAGGGGCCTACGAGCAGTACGTC.

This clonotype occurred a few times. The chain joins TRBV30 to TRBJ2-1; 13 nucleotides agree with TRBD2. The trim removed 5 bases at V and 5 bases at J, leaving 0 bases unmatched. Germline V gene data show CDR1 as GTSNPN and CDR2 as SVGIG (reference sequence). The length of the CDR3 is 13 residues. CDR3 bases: TGTGCCTGGGGGACTAGCGGGAACAATGAGCAGTTCTTC. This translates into CAWGTSGNNEQFF.

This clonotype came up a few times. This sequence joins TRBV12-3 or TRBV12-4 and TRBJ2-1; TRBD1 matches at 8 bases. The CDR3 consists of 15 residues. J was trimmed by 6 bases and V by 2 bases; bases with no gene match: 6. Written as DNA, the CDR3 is TGTGCCAGCAGTTTATTAGACAGGGGAGGCAATGAGCAGTTCTTC. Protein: CASSLLDRGGNEQFF.

CDR3 loop: CASTLLAGQRPVTYEQYV. The CDR3 coding sequence is TGTGCCAGCACCCTACTAGCGGGGCAACGACCCGTAACCTACGAGCAGTACGTC. The chain couples TRBV6-5 to TRBJ2-7, with 10 bases lining up with TRBD2. CDR1 is MNHEY, CDR2 SVGAGI, per germline. The CDR3 is 18 amino acids. V gave up 7 bases and J gave up 2 bases; unmatched junction bases: 17.